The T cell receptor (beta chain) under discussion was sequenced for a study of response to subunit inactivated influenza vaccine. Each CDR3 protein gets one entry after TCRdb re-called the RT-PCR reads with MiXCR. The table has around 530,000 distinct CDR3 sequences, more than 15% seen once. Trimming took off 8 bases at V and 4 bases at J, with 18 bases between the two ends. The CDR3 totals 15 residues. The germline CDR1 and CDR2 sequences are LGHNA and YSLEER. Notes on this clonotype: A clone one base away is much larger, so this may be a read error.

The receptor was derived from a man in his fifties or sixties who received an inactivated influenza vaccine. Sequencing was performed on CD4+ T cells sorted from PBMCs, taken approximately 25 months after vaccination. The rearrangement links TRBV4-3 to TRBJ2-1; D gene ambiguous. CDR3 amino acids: CASGRSALQYNEQFF. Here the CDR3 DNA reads TGCGCCAGCGGCCGGTCGGCTCTACAGTACAATGAGCAGTTCTTC.